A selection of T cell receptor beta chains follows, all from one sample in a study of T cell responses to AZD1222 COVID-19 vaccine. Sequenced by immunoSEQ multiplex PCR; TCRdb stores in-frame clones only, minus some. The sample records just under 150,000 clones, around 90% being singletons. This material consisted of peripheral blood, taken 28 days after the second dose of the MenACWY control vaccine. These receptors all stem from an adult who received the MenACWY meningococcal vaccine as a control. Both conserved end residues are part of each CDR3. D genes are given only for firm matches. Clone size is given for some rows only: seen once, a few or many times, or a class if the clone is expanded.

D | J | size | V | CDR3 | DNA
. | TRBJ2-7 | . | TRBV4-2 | CASSQVGGTYEQYF | TGTGCCAGCAGCCAAGTGGGCGGAACCTACGAGCAGTACTTC
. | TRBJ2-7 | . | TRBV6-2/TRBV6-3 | CASTPRIPTYEQYF | TGTGCCAGCACCCCTCGGATTCCTACCTACGAGCAGTACTTC
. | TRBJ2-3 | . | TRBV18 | CASSPRQQSTDTQYF | TGTGCCAGCTCACCAAGGCAGCAAAGCACAGATACGCAGTATTTT
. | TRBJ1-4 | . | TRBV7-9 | CASSLKGAATNEKLFF | TGTGCCAGCAGCTTAAAGGGTGCCGCAACTAATGAAAAACTGTTTTTT
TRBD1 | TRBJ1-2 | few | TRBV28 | CASSPGDSLLGGYGYTF | TGTGCCAGCAGTCCCGGGGACAGCCTTTTGGGTGGCTATGGCTACACCTTC
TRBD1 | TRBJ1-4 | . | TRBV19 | CASSRLQGRGNEKLFF | TGTGCCAGTAGTAGATTACAGGGGCGAGGTAATGAAAAACTGTTTTTT
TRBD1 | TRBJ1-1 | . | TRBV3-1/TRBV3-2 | CASSLNRGHTEAFF | TGTGCCAGCAGCCTTAATAGGGGGCACACTGAAGCTTTCTTT
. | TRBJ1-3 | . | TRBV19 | CASRGANSGNTIYF | TGTGCCAGTAGAGGAGCGAACTCTGGAAACACCATATATTTT
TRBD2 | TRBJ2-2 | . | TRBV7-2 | CASSLSGGRDTGELFF | TGTGCCAGCAGCTTGTCGGGCGGGAGGGACACCGGGGAGCTGTTTTTT
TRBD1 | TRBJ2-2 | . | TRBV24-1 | CATSGQGATGELFF | TGTGCCACCTCCGGACAGGGGGCGACCGGGGAGCTGTTTTTT
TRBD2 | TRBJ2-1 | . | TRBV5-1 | CASRPSIAGGRNNEQFF | TGCGCCAGCAGACCTAGCATAGCGGGAGGGCGAAACAATGAGCAGTTCTTC
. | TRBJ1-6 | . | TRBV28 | CASSPMRGGGNSPLHF | TGTGCCAGCAGTCCGATGAGGGGGGGCGGAAATTCACCCCTCCACTTT
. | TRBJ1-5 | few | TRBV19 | CASSIRGPNQPQHF | TGTGCCAGTAGTATTCGGGGGCCCAATCAGCCCCAGCATTTT
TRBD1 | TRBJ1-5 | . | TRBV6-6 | CASSKRGQGSNQPQHF | TGTGCCAGCAGTAAAAGGGGACAGGGTAGCAATCAGCCCCAGCATTTT
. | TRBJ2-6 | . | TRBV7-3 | CASSRTNVLTF | TGTGCCAGCAGCAGGACCAACGTCCTGACTTTC
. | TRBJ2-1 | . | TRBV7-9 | CASSLGGAGGLSEQFF | TGTGCCAGCAGCCTCGGAGGGGCAGGGGGTCTCAGTGAGCAGTTCTTC
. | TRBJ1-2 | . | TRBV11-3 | CASSAFNYGYTF | TGTGCCAGCAGCGCGTTTAACTATGGCTACACCTTC
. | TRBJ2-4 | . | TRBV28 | CASSSGGGIAKNIQYF | TGTGCCAGCAGTTCAGGAGGGGGGATAGCCAAAAACATTCAGTACTTC
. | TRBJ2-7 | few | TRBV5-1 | CASSFSYEQYF | TGCGCCAGCAGCTTCTCCTACGAGCAGTACTTC
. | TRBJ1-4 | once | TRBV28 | CASRLLGEKLFF | TGTGCCAGCAGACTTCTTGGGGAAAAACTGTTTTTT
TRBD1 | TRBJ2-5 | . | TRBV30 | CAWILGFRDRGLKETQYF | TGTGCCTGGATCTTGGGGTTCCGTGACAGGGGATTAAAAGAGACCCAGTACTTC
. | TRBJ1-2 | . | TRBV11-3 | CASSLSLRQENGYTF | TGTGCCAGCAGCTTATCTTTGAGGCAGGAGAATGGCTACACCTTC
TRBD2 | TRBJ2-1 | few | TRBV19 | CASTTRTSGGAVGEQFF | TGTGCCAGCACCACGAGGACTAGCGGGGGGGCGGTTGGTGAGCAGTTCTTC
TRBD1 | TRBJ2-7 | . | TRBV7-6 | CASSLPGGYEQYF | TGTGCCAGCAGCTTACCAGGGGGCTACGAGCAGTACTTC
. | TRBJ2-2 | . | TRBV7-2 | CASSLALSLAGELFF | TGTGCCAGCAGCTTAGCGCTCAGTCTTGCCGGGGAGCTGTTTTTT
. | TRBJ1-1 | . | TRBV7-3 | CASSLMHGSTEAFF | TGTGCCAGCAGCTTAATGCACGGAAGTACTGAAGCTTTCTTT
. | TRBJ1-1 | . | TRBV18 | CASSLSMGVNTEAFF | TGTGCCAGCTCACTATCGATGGGGGTGAACACTGAAGCTTTCTTT
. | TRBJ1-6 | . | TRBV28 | CASSSDGNNSPLHF | TGTGCCAGCAGCTCGGACGGGAATAATTCACCCCTCCACTTT
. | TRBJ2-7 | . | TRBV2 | CASSGTFSYEQYF | TGTGCCAGCAGTGGGACTTTCTCCTACGAGCAGTACTTC
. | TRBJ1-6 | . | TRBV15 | CATSRDSGTNPYNSPLHF | TGTGCCACCAGCAGAGACTCCGGGACGAACCCTTATAATTCACCCCTCCACTTT
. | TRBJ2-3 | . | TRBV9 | CASSVSGGRSTDTQYF | TGTGCCAGCAGCGTCTCCGGGGGCCGATCCACAGATACGCAGTATTTT